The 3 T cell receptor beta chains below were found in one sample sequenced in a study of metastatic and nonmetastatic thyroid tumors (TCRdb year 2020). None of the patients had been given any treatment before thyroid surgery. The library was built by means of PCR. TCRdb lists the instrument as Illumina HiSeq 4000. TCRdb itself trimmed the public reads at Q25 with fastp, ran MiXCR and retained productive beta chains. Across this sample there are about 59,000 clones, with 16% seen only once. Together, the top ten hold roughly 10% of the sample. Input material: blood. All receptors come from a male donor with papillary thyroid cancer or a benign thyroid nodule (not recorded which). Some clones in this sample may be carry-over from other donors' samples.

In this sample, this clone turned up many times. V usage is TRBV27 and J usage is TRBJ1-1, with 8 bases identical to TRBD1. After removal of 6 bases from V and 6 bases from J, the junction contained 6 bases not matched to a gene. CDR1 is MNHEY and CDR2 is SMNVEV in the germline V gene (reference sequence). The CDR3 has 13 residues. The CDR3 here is CASRYGQGAEAFF. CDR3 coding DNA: TGTGCCAGCAGGTACGGACAGGGCGCTGAAGCTTTCTTT.

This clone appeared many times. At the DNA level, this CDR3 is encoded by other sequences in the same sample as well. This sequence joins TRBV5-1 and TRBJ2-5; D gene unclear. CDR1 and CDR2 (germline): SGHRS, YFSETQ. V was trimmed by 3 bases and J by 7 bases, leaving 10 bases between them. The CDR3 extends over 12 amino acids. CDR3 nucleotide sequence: TGCGCCAGCAGCTACGGACGAGCGACCCAGTACTTC. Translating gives CASSYGRATQYF.

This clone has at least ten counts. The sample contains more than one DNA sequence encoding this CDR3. CDR3 sequence reads: CASSFYRTRGELFF. The CDR3 coding sequence is TGTGCCAGCAGTTTCTACCGGACCCGGGGGGAGCTGTTTTTT. This rearrangement joins TRBV12-3 or TRBV12-4 to TRBJ2-2, with no clear D. The V end was cut by 3 bases, the J end by 8 bases, with 13 bases between. This CDR3 has 14 amino acids.